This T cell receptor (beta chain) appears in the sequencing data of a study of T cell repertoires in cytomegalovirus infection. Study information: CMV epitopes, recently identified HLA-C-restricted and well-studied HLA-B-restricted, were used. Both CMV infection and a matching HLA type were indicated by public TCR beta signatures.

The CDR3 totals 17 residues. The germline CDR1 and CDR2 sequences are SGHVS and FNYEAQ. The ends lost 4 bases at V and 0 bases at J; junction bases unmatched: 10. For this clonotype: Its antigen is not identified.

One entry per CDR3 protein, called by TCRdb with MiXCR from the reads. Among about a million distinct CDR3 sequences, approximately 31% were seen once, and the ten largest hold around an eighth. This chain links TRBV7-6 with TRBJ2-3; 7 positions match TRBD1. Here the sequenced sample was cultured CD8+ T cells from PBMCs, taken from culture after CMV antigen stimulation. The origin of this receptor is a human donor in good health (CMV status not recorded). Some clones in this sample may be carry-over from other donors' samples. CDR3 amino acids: CASSSVPRTGSTDTQYF. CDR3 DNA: TGTGCCAGCAGCTCAGTGCCCCGGACAGGTAGCACAGATACGCAGTATTTT.